The sequence of this T cell receptor (beta chain) was determined in a study of response to subunit inactivated influenza vaccine. Findings and limits, study-wide: Authors suggested each seasonal flu vaccination may recruit only limited numbers of new T cells.

The CDR3 totals 17 residues. V was pared by 5 bases and J by 4 bases, with 19 bases of the junction left unmatched. Germline CDR1 and CDR2: DFQATT and SNEGSKA (reference sequence). This clonotype appeared a few times. Its target is not known. One entry per CDR3 protein results from TCRdb running MiXCR on the RT-PCR reads. The sample has hundreds of thousands of distinct CDR3 sequences, around a sixth seen once. This material consisted of PBMCs from blood, taken 5 days after vaccination. This chain uses TRBV20-1 with TRBJ2-7; 8 bases map to TRBD1. This TCR derives from a man aged 50 or older who received an inactivated influenza vaccine. Written as DNA, the CDR3 is TGCAGTGCTCTGAACCCCCTTATGCGACAGGGGAAATACGAGCAGTACTTC. This sequence encodes CSALNPLMRQGKYEQYF.